Listed below are T cell receptor beta chains from one sample, sequenced in a study of immune heterogeneity within non-small cell lung tumors. MiXCR was run by TCRdb on the multiplex PCR reads, yielding one entry per CDR3 protein. Of some 2,500 distinct CDR3 sequences listed, more than 15% are singletons. Sequenced: lung tumor tissue. The source of these receptors is a woman between 50 and 59 years old with non-small cell lung cancer. The CDR3 runs from the conserved cysteine through the conserved F or W. D genes are given only for firm matches. Rows may omit the clone size; those that give it use once, few, many or a size class.

j_call: TRBJ2-7
v_call: TRBV30
clone_size: -
d_call: -
cdr3_nt: TGTGCCTGGAGTGGACCAGAGAGTCGTTACGAGCAGTACTTC
cdr3_aa: CAWSGPESRYEQYF

j_call: TRBJ2-6
v_call: TRBV7-6
clone_size: -
d_call: TRBD1
cdr3_nt: TGTGCCAGCAGCCCATCCCCAGGGGGCGCGAGGGGGGCCAACGTCCTGACTTTC
cdr3_aa: CASSPSPGGARGANVLTF

j_call: TRBJ2-1
v_call: TRBV7-2
clone_size: -
d_call: TRBD2
cdr3_nt: TGTGCCAGCATCTTAGCCACCACTAGCGGGGTTAACAATGAGCAGTTCTTC
cdr3_aa: CASILATTSGVNNEQFF

j_call: TRBJ2-1
v_call: TRBV27
clone_size: large
d_call: -
cdr3_nt: TGTGCCAGCAGAAAAGGGGGCAATGAGCAGTTCTTC
cdr3_aa: CASRKGGNEQFF

j_call: TRBJ2-7
v_call: TRBV6-1
clone_size: medium-sized
d_call: -
cdr3_nt: TGTGCCAGCGGGAGATTCGAGCAGTACTTC
cdr3_aa: CASGRFEQYF

j_call: TRBJ2-7
v_call: TRBV7-2
clone_size: medium-sized
d_call: -
cdr3_nt: TGTGCCAGCAGCCCGACAGGATACTCCTACGAGCAGTACTTC
cdr3_aa: CASSPTGYSYEQYF

j_call: TRBJ2-1
v_call: TRBV6-1
clone_size: -
d_call: TRBD1
cdr3_nt: TGTGCCAGCACTGGGACAGGCTTAAATGAGCAGTTCTTC
cdr3_aa: CASTGTGLNEQFF

j_call: TRBJ1-5
v_call: TRBV28
clone_size: large
d_call: -
cdr3_nt: TGTGCCAGCAGTTCACATCCCCGGACGGATAGCAATCAGCCCCAGCATTTT
cdr3_aa: CASSSHPRTDSNQPQHF

j_call: TRBJ2-3
v_call: TRBV20-1
clone_size: medium-sized
d_call: TRBD2
cdr3_nt: TGCAGTGCTATACCGGGACTAGCGGGAGTTTCTACAGATACGCAGTATTTT
cdr3_aa: CSAIPGLAGVSTDTQYF

j_call: TRBJ2-6
v_call: TRBV10-3
clone_size: medium-sized
d_call: -
cdr3_nt: TGTGCCATCAGTGAGACAGGGGAGGCTGGGGCCAACGTCCTGACTTTC
cdr3_aa: CAISETGEAGANVLTF

j_call: TRBJ2-7
v_call: TRBV7-8
clone_size: medium-sized
d_call: TRBD1
cdr3_nt: TGTGCCAGCAGCCCTGTGATCGGACAGGGCCCCTACGAGCAGTACTTC
cdr3_aa: CASSPVIGQGPYEQYF

j_call: TRBJ1-5
v_call: TRBV7-2
clone_size: medium-sized
d_call: TRBD1
cdr3_nt: TGTGCCAGCAGCTCACGACAGGGGGCGAATCAGCCCCAGCATTTT
cdr3_aa: CASSSRQGANQPQHF

j_call: TRBJ1-1
v_call: TRBV20-1
clone_size: medium-sized
d_call: -
cdr3_nt: TGCAGTGGTGTCTCAGGGGCAAACACTGAAGCTTTCTTT
cdr3_aa: CSGVSGANTEAFF

j_call: TRBJ2-7
v_call: TRBV2
clone_size: large
d_call: -
cdr3_nt: TGTGCCAGCAGGGTTCCCGGCAACTCCTACGAGCAGTACTTC
cdr3_aa: CASRVPGNSYEQYF

j_call: TRBJ2-3
v_call: TRBV5-1
clone_size: medium-sized
d_call: -
cdr3_nt: TGCGCCAGCAGCTTGGGGTGGTCCCTAACAGATACGCAGTATTTT
cdr3_aa: CASSLGWSLTDTQYF

j_call: TRBJ2-7
v_call: TRBV7-2
clone_size: medium-sized
d_call: -
cdr3_nt: TGTGCCAGCAGCTTCTCAAGCTACGAGCAGTACTTC
cdr3_aa: CASSFSSYEQYF